This TCR beta chain was retrieved from a study of blood T cell repertoires in COVID-19. At the level of the study: Both acute and convalescent COVID-19 samples were obtained from the United States, Italy and Spain.

Measured with immunoSEQ multiplex PCR; TCRdb has only the in-frame clones, and not every one. The data contain fewer than 400,000 clones, around nine tenths of them singletons. Participant-reported clinical history was the basis for cohort assignment. Trimming stripped 2 bases from V and 2 bases from J, with 10 bases between. Germline CDR1 reads SEHNR; CDR2 reads FQNEAQ (reference sequence). The CDR3 extends over 15 amino acids. The V gene is TRBV7-9, the J gene TRBJ1-3; a weak D match, TRBD1 (6 bases). Input material: PBMCs or T cells enriched from blood (not recorded which). The source is a man aged 25-40 years who had recovered from COVID-19. The CDR3 reads CASSLIGQPGNTIYF. CDR3 DNA sequence: TGTGCCAGCAGCTTAATCGGACAGCCTGGAAACACCATATATTTT.